This T cell receptor (beta chain) emerged from a study of molecular identifiers for immune sequencing clone quantification. Findings and caveats of the study: Clones with over 20 RNA copies captured over 97% of effector molecules but under 1% of naive ones.

This clonotype occurred many times. What it binds is not known. TCRdb redid the calling of the PCR reads with MiXCR, one entry per CDR3 protein. This sample has around 460,000 distinct CDR3 sequences, with roughly 23% found just once. The TCR comes from a human donor in good health. Some libraries in this study had Jurkat cell RNA spiked in. The sequencing sample was made of naive CD8+ T cells from blood, with Jurkat cell RNA spiked in. Subset noted: FACS-sorted CD8+CD4-CCR7+CD45RA+ naive T cells.

This CDR3 reads CASSTDPRENTEAFF. CDR3 DNA sequence: TGTGCCAGCAGCACAGATCCCAGGGAGAACACTGAAGCTTTCTTT. The chain joins TRBV13 to TRBJ1-1; D possibly corresponds to TRBD1 (5 bases). The germline gives CDR1 PRHDT, CDR2 FYEKMQ (reference sequence). There are 15 residues in the CDR3. Trimming shortened V by 5 bases and J by 1 base, and 14 bases separated the two germline ends.